This T cell receptor beta chain appears in the sequencing data of a study of OX40 agonist ivuxolimab in advanced cancers. Generated by immunoSEQ multiplex PCR, the TCRdb table keeps only in-frame clones and is missing some. The sample includes more than 100,000 clones, around 93% of them seen just once. The TCR comes from an adult with an advanced solid tumor such as melanoma, head and neck, liver or kidney cancer. Sequences were derived from CD4+ or CD8+ T cells sorted from blood, sampled in a trial of the OX40 agonist ivuxolimab.

The DNA for the CDR3 is TGTGCCATCAGGATGACAGGCGATAATTCACCCCTCCACTTT. Amino acids: CAIRMTGDNSPLHF. This sequence joins TRBV10-3 and TRBJ1-6, with D possibly TRBD1 on 6 matching bases. This CDR3 comprises 14 residues. CDR1 ENHRY and CDR2 SYGVKD come from the germline V gene. Trimming stripped 6 bases from V and 5 bases from J, with 11 bases between.